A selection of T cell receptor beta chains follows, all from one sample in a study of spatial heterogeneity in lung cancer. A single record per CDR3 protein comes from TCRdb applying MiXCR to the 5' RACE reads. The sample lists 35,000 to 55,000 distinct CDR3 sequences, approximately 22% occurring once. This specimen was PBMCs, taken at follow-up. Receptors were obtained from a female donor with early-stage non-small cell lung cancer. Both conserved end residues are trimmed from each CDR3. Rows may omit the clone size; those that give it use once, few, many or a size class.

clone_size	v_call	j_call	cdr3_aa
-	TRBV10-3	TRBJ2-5	AISPGPKGETQY
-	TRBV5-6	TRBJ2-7	ASSLGQGYVGQY
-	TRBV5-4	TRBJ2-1	ASSSKTGPNEQF
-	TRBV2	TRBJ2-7	ASKGHEQY
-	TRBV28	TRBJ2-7	ASSSLGGKGSYEQY
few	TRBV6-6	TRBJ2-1	ASSFIPSGSYNEQF
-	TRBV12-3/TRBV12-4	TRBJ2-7	ASRRDGPWEQY
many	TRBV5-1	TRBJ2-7	ASSFSPGQGGYEQY
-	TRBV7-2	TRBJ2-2	ASRKTSGGTGELF
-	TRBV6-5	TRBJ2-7	ASSPRSHQQY
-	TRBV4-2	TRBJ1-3	ASSQVRNTIY
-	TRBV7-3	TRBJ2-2	ASSYSNTGELF
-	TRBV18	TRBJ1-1	ASSRGEANTEAF
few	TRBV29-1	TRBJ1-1	SVGLRRLNTEAF
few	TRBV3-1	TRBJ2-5	ASSQVVGTQY
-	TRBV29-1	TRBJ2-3	SVDRRTASTDTQY
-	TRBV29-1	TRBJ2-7	SVEAAYEQY
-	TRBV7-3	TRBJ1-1	ASSSLGQANTEAF
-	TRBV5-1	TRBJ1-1	ASSFTGLSLTEAF
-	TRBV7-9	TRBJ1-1	ASTPIAGLGFEAF
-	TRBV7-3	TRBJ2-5	ASSLRTGGAETQY
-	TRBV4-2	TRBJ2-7	ASSHFRDRTYEQY
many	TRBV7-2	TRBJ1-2	ASSPRTPLGSGYT
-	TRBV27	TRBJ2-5	ASSPGTKKETQY
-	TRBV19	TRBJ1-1	ASSTPPHTEAF
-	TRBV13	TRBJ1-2	ASSSFGGSRGWYGYT
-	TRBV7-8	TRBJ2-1	ASSTGQGFPEQF
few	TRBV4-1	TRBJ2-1	ASSQGLGRSYNEQF
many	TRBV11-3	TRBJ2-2	ASSGQGNTGELF
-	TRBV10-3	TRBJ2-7	AISGGRRRGPITYEQY
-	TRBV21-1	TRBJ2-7	ASSKGAGYPYEQY
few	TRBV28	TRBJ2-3	ASSLWGSNADTQY
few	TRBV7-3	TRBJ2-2	ASTPDRVRGELF
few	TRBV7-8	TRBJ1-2	ASSLATGGNYGYT
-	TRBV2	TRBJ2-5	ASSEVTSGSRETQY
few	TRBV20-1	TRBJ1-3	SASNRVDTIY
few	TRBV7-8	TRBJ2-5	ASSPRETQY
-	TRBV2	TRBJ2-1	ASTLTTGPYNEQF
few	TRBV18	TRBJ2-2	ASSPGGPTGELF
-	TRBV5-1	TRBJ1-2	ASSLAGYGYT
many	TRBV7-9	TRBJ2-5	ASSLMAGEETQY
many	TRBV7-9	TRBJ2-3	ASSFTSRGTDTQY
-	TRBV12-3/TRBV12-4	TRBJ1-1	ASSLFGKTEAF
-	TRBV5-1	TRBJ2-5	ASSLFGGTETQY